This T cell receptor beta chain is drawn from a study of T cell repertoires in cytomegalovirus infection. TCRdb called the reads again in MiXCR, with one record for every CDR3 protein. Among 300,000 to 400,000 distinct CDR3 sequences listed, roughly 9.5% were seen once. In its sample, this clonotype was seen many times. The CDR3 loop spans 16 amino acids. The V gene's germline CDR1 is SGHTA and CDR2 FQGNSA. Trimming shortened V by 4 bases and J by 2 bases, and 15 bases separated the two germline ends. This TCR was sampled from a human donor in good health (CMV status not recorded). Some clones in this sample may be carry-over from other donors' samples. This chain joins TRBV7-2 and TRBJ1-5; no reliable D call. The material sequenced was PBMCs. The CDR3 DNA reads TGTGCCAGCAGCTCGGTGGGTGGTTTAGGCAATCAGCCCCAGCATTTT. It specifies CASSSVGGLGNQPQHF.